The rows below give T cell receptor beta chains drawn from one sample of a study of blood T cell repertoires in COVID-19. Assay used: immunoSEQ multiplex PCR; TCRdb lists only in-frame clones, some missing. The data show roughly 200,000 clones, with about four fifths seen just once and 6.5% held by the top ten. Material: peripheral blood. All receptors come from an older man with active or convalescent COVID-19. CDR3s leave out the opening cysteine and the closing phenylalanine or tryptophan. The order of the fields is clone size, V gene, CDR3 protein. Only part of the rows carry a size: once, few, many, or a class if the clone is expanded.

. TRBV7-8 ASSFSTSGGPDTQY
. TRBV3-1/TRBV3-2 ASSPSTDYEQY
. TRBV5-1 ASKGANYGYT
. TRBV11-3 ASSLERGGADAGAPYEQY
. TRBV4-2 ASSQVGGDKGFSYEQY
many TRBV29-1 SVRHRGIFTEAF
. TRBV7-3 ASSLSRDSRNEQF
. TRBV27 ASSPRRGAATDTQY
. TRBV13 ASSQRGNTGELF
. TRBV5-1 ASRLGLAVYNEQF
. TRBV7-2 ASSPPGLSSGNTIY
. TRBV6-6 ASSSQGGLEQY
. TRBV27 ASSTGRENYGYT
few TRBV19 ASSFQQGIGNQPQH
. TRBV7-9 ASSFGDSGLQETQY
. TRBV7-8 ASSLGHPYEQY
. TRBV3-1/TRBV3-2 ASSQLQRTGHRDRNSPLH
. TRBV2 ASRGLAGGGQF
. TRBV12-3/TRBV12-4 ASSFRSVYGYT
few TRBV7-2 ASSFGQGTYEQY
. TRBV19 VIWAVPETDTQY
once TRBV30 AWTPYYRGTNTEAF
. TRBV15 ATSRDQTEAF
. TRBV12-5 ASGPAQGLGTEAF
. TRBV6-1 ASSELFRNTIY
. TRBV12-5 ASGLGPGDTEAF
. TRBV27 ASSKFPGQGSNQPQH
. TRBV27 ASSRRPELAGADNEQF
. TRBV4-1 ASSYQRVADTQY
. TRBV5-4 ASSSPSNGQFYGYT
. TRBV5-1 ASSLLQTPSTQY
. TRBV7-2 ATLGTVNTEAF
. TRBV5-1 ASSRNPGRYGYT
few TRBV7-2 ASSLVLMDTQY
few TRBV6-1 ASSEAPPGGYT
. TRBV12-3/TRBV12-4 ASSEAGKLF
. TRBV7-2 ASSLSGSGGYT
few TRBV7-9 ASSLEGDSYGYT
. TRBV21-1 ASSKTLAEAF
once TRBV2 ATWGGNTEAF
. TRBV10-1 ASSPDRGAGYT